The sequence of this T cell receptor beta chain was determined in a study of blood T cell repertoires in COVID-19. At the level of the study: Acute and convalescent COVID-19 specimens originated in the United States, Italy and Spain. Sources were T cells, B-cell-depleted T cells, or PBMCs; the material itself was cDNA or gDNA.

Original methodology: Using reference gene primer amplification, nucleated cell counts were estimated. Assay used: immunoSEQ multiplex PCR; TCRdb lists only in-frame clones, some missing. V and J calls plus clone size are reproduced from that table; the DNA served to infer D and trimming. The sample shows about 190,000 clones, roughly 80% of them seen only once. The CDR3 contains 11 residues. The V end was cut by 7 bases, the J end by 16 bases, with 14 bases between. The V gene's germline CDR1 is MNHNY and CDR2 SVGAGI (reference sequence). This sequence joins TRBV6-6 and TRBJ1-6, with D tentatively TRBD1 (5 bases). Input material: peripheral blood. This TCR derives from a woman aged 50 to 60 with acute or convalescent COVID-19. The CDR3 is CASTAGGLLHF. Here the CDR3 DNA reads TGTGCCAGCACTGCGGGGGGACTTCTCCACTTT.